This TCR beta chain came from a study of blood T cells in healthy people across ages. At the level of the study: Template switching retrieved approximately one barcoded beta molecule for each two T cells.

The second PCR ran 7 to 11 cycles with a sample-barcoded 5' primer and J-beta primers. Every molecule of cDNA carried a tag from a template-switch adaptor with 12 random nucleotides. TCRdb reanalysed the 5' RACE reads using MiXCR and keeps one entry per CDR3 protein. Among approximately 790,000 distinct CDR3 sequences listed, approximately 67% were seen once. The CDR3 covers 16 residues. Germline assignment: CDR1 LGHNA and CDR2 YNFKEQ. This clonotype has a single count. An end of the junction differs from the germline gene, which may be a read error. The sequenced sample was blood. V gene TRBV4-2 combines with J gene TRBJ1-5; TRBD1 might be the D (5 bases). The receptor's source is a man aged 25 to 40 in good health. CDR3 nucleotide sequence: TGTGCCAGCAGCCAAGGACAGTCGTGGGGCAACCAGCCCCAGCATTTT. Translated: CASSQGQSWGNQPQHF.